Sequencing of this TCR beta chain was carried out in a study of blood T cell repertoires in COVID-19. Across the study: Material from acute and convalescent COVID-19 was sourced from the United States, Italy and Spain.

In the source study's methods: Reference gene primers were amplified, and this amplification served to estimate nucleated cell counts. Some clones are missing from TCRdb's copy, which holds only in-frame ones; the method was immunoSEQ multiplex PCR. V and J calls and clone size are as listed in that table; D and trimming were resolved from the DNA. Among 110,000 or so clones listed, about three quarters were seen once. V dropped 1 base and J dropped 4; count of bases not matched to a gene: 3. The germline V gene encodes CDR1 MDHEN and CDR2 SYDVKM. There are 14 residues in the CDR3. The gene calls are TRBV28 and TRBJ2-7, with 8 bases aligning to TRBD1. Sequenced sample: peripheral blood. The TCR sequence derives from a man between 70 and 80 years old with acute or convalescent COVID-19. Here the CDR3 DNA reads TGTGCCAGCAGTTTATCAACAGGGGGGTACGAGCAGTACTTC. Translated: CASSLSTGGYEQYF.